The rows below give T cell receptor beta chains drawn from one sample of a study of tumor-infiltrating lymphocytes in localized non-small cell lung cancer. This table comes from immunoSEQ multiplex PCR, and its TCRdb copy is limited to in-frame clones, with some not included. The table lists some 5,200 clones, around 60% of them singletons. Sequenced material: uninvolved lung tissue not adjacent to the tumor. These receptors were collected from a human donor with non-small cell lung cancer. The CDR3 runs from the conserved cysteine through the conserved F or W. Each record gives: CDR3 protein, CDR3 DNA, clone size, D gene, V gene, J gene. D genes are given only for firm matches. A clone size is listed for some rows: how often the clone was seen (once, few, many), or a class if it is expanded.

CDR3: CASSSDRGLTEAFF
DNA: TGTGCCAGCAGCTCTGACAGGGGTCTCACTGAAGCTTTCTTT
size: few
D: TRBD1
V: TRBV6-1
J: TRBJ1-1

CDR3: CASTLSRGGNYNEQFF
DNA: TGTGCCAGCACCCTCTCTAGGGGCGGGAATTACAATGAGCAGTTCTTC
size: NA
D: NA
V: TRBV19
J: TRBJ2-1

CDR3: CSVKERWGGTEAFF
DNA: TGCAGCGTAAAGGAGCGATGGGGCGGCACTGAAGCTTTCTTT
size: NA
D: NA
V: TRBV29-1
J: TRBJ1-1

CDR3: CASSELAGDTGELFF
DNA: TGTGCCAGCAGTGAACTAGCGGGAGACACCGGGGAGCTGTTTTTT
size: NA
D: TRBD2
V: TRBV2
J: TRBJ2-2

CDR3: CASSQAMGSYGYTF
DNA: TGCGCCAGCAGCCAAGCAATGGGGAGCTATGGCTACACCTTC
size: NA
D: NA
V: TRBV4-1
J: TRBJ1-2

CDR3: CASSRSPRGSYEQYF
DNA: TGTGCCAGCAGTCGAAGTCCCCGAGGGTCCTACGAGCAGTACTTC
size: NA
D: NA
V: TRBV6-5
J: TRBJ2-7

CDR3: CASSQGGLFEAGNTIYF
DNA: TGTGCCAGCAGCCAAGGGGGATTATTTGAAGCTGGAAACACCATATATTTT
size: NA
D: NA
V: TRBV7-2
J: TRBJ1-3

CDR3: CASSLARRGRVETQYF
DNA: TGCGCCAGCAGCTTGGCCCGCAGGGGGCGAGTAGAGACCCAGTACTTC
size: few
D: TRBD1
V: TRBV5-1
J: TRBJ2-5

CDR3: CASRREGTDTQYF
DNA: TGTGCCAGTAGGAGGGAGGGCACAGATACGCAGTATTTT
size: NA
D: NA
V: TRBV19
J: TRBJ2-3

CDR3: CASSFDRGGLFF
DNA: TGTGCCAGCAGCTTTGACCGGGGGGGCCTGTTTTTT
size: NA
D: TRBD2
V: TRBV11-1
J: TRBJ2-2

CDR3: CASSRDRSSYEQYF
DNA: TGTGCCAGCAGTAGGGACCGGAGCTCCTACGAGCAGTACTTC
size: NA
D: NA
V: TRBV6-5
J: TRBJ2-7

CDR3: CASLNLGEQFF
DNA: TGTGCCAGCCTGAACCTGGGTGAGCAGTTCTTC
size: NA
D: NA
V: TRBV19
J: TRBJ2-1

CDR3: CASSLAGQGAGEKLFF
DNA: TGTGCCAGCAGCTTAGCTGGACAGGGGGCAGGGGAAAAACTGTTTTTT
size: NA
D: TRBD1
V: TRBV7-9
J: TRBJ1-4

CDR3: CASSMGGGRDYGYTF
DNA: TGTGCCAGCAGCATGGGTGGGGGACGGGACTATGGCTACACCTTC
size: NA
D: NA
V: TRBV9
J: TRBJ1-2

CDR3: CASSQDRKTQYF
DNA: TGTGCCAGCAGCCAAGATCGAAAGACCCAGTACTTC
size: large
D: NA
V: TRBV14
J: TRBJ2-5

CDR3: CASSTDRGLVQPQHF
DNA: TGTGCCAGTAGTACCGACAGGGGGCTTGTTCAGCCCCAGCATTTT
size: NA
D: TRBD1
V: TRBV19
J: TRBJ1-5

CDR3: CASSVGRDSPNSYEQYF
DNA: TGTGCCAGCAGCGTAGGGCGGGACAGCCCTAATTCCTACGAGCAGTACTTC
size: few
D: NA
V: TRBV9
J: TRBJ2-7

CDR3: CASSFGTQETQYF
DNA: TGTGCCAGCAGCTTCGGGACACAAGAGACCCAGTACTTC
size: NA
D: NA
V: TRBV11-2
J: TRBJ2-5

CDR3: CSVVTTGGSYEQYF
DNA: TGCAGCGTTGTAACGACAGGAGGTTCCTACGAGCAGTACTTC
size: NA
D: NA
V: TRBV29-1
J: TRBJ2-7

CDR3: CASSQDEGDSYEQYF
DNA: TGTGCCAGCAGCCAAGATGAGGGAGATTCCTACGAGCAGTACTTC
size: NA
D: NA
V: TRBV4-2
J: TRBJ2-7

CDR3: CASSSTGWGYTF
DNA: TGTGCCAGCAGCTCGACCGGGTGGGGCTACACCTTC
size: few
D: NA
V: TRBV28
J: TRBJ1-2

CDR3: CASSQGLGQGATDTQYF
DNA: TGCGCCAGCAGCCAAGGCCTGGGACAGGGGGCAACAGATACGCAGTATTTT
size: NA
D: TRBD1
V: TRBV4-1
J: TRBJ2-3

CDR3: CSVRDPDQPQHF
DNA: TGCAGCGTTCGCGACCCGGATCAGCCCCAGCATTTT
size: NA
D: NA
V: TRBV29-1
J: TRBJ1-5

CDR3: CASSPFGVSYEQYF
DNA: TGTGCCAGCAGTCCGTTCGGTGTGTCCTACGAGCAGTACTTC
size: medium-sized
D: NA
V: TRBV27
J: TRBJ2-7

CDR3: CASSYSLQGARGYTF
DNA: TGTGCCAGCAGTTACTCGCTTCAGGGGGCGCGTGGCTACACCTTC
size: NA
D: TRBD1
V: TRBV6-4
J: TRBJ1-2

CDR3: CASSSGQGDTEAFF
DNA: TGCGCCAGCAGCTCCGGACAGGGTGACACTGAAGCTTTCTTT
size: few
D: TRBD1
V: TRBV5-1
J: TRBJ1-1

CDR3: CARRSSGANVLTF
DNA: TGTGCCAGAAGATCCTCTGGGGCCAACGTCCTGACTTTC
size: few
D: NA
V: TRBV25-1
J: TRBJ2-6

CDR3: CASTNDPRQGSRAFF
DNA: TGTGCCAGCACCAACGACCCCCGACAGGGAAGTAGAGCTTTCTTT
size: NA
D: TRBD1
V: TRBV6-6
J: TRBJ1-1

CDR3: CAWSPILGRSEQYF
DNA: TGTGCCTGGAGTCCCATTCTGGGTCGGTCCGAGCAGTACTTC
size: NA
D: NA
V: TRBV30
J: TRBJ2-7

CDR3: CASSQVYPGTNYGYTF
DNA: TGCGCCAGCAGCCAAGTGTACCCCGGGACCAACTATGGCTACACCTTC
size: few
D: NA
V: TRBV4-1
J: TRBJ1-2

CDR3: CASSLGGDSNQPQHF
DNA: TGTGCCAGCAGCTTGGGAGGAGATAGCAATCAGCCCCAGCATTTT
size: NA
D: NA
V: TRBV5-4
J: TRBJ1-5

CDR3: CASSFGGNTGELFF
DNA: TGTGCCAGCAGCTTCGGGGGGAACACCGGGGAGCTGTTTTTT
size: NA
D: NA
V: TRBV7-2
J: TRBJ2-2